These 4 T cell receptor beta chains share one sample of origin, sequenced in a study of beta chain features in type 1 diabetes (dated by TCRdb to the late 2010s). The full study reports these points: A moderate but significant shortening of TCRB CDR3 length was observed in type 1 diabetes patients in all four CD4+ subsets.

The receptor library was made with the immunoSEQ multiplex PCR assay. The entire amount of isolated RNA was reverse transcribed using the High Capacity cDNA Reverse Transcription Kit, so the sequenced TCRB transcripts were expressed ones. TCRdb re-hosts the immuneACCESS table, in-frame sequences only. Its copies lack some clones; in the studies checked, an unresolved V gene accounts for under half of them, and the cause for the rest is not known. This sample holds 160,000 or so clones; 8.5% to 10% were observed only once. About 0.7% of the sample is taken by the ten largest. These receptors' antigens are unknown. The specimen was central memory CD4+ T cells from blood. Every receptor here comes from a woman in her 30s with type 1 diabetes.

This clone appeared a few times. This chain joins TRBV2 and TRBJ1-5; D unresolved. CDR3 size: 14 residues. The germline gives CDR1 SNHLY, CDR2 FYNNEI. V lost 2 bases and J 0 bases, leaving 5 bases between the germline ends. The CDR3 spells CASSETDSNQPQHF. For the CDR3, the DNA is TGTGCCAGCAGTGAAACAGATAGCAATCAGCCCCAGCATTTT.

This chain joins TRBV29-1 and TRBJ2-5, with 7 nucleotides matching TRBD1. Trimming at V came to 4 bases and at J to 3 bases, leaving 5 bases not matched to a gene. The CDR3 is 13 amino acids. CDR1 and CDR2 from the germline V gene are SQVTM and ANQGSEA. For the CDR3, the DNA is TGCAGCGTTGCCAGGGGGAACAAAGAGACCCAGTACTTC. Translation gives CSVARGNKETQYF.

The CDR3 sequence: CASSLTWQVNTEAFF. CDR3 DNA: TGCGCCAGCAGCTTGACCTGGCAGGTGAACACTGAAGCTTTCTTT. The V and J genes are TRBV5-1 and TRBJ1-1; D remains unclear. V was trimmed by 1 base and J by 0 bases, leaving 10 bases between them. The CDR3 is 15 amino acids. Germline lookup yields CDR1 SGHRS and CDR2 YFSETQ.

The rearrangement links TRBV28 to TRBJ2-1, with TRBD1 identical over 9 bases. This CDR3 spans 13 amino acids. Germline CDR1 and CDR2: MDHEN and SYDVKM. V lost 4 bases to trimming and J lost 9 bases; unmatched junction nucleotides: 4. The CDR3 nucleotides are TGTGCCAGCAGTTCCGGACAGGGGAGTGAGCAGTTCTTC. Protein product: CASSSGQGSEQFF.